The subject of this entry is one T cell receptor (beta chain). The data belong to a study of OX40 agonist ivuxolimab in advanced cancers. About the research overall: The study treated patients with ivuxolimab, an agonistic anti-OX40 (CD134) antibody.

Blood sampling was done at baseline, cycle 4 day 1, and cycle 7 day 1. This table comes from immunoSEQ multiplex PCR, and its TCRdb copy is limited to in-frame clones, with some not included. The table shows some 100,000 clones, with around nine tenths occurring only once. This CDR3 is built from 15 residues. The V and J ends lost 2 bases and 7 bases, in that order; junction bases with no gene match: 8. The germline CDR1 and CDR2 sequences are LNHDA and SQIVND (reference sequence). This specimen consisted of CD4+ or CD8+ T cells sorted from blood, obtained in a trial of the OX40 agonist ivuxolimab. This sequence was found in an adult with an advanced solid tumor such as melanoma, head and neck, liver or kidney cancer. V and J are TRBV19 and TRBJ2-4; TRBD1 agrees at 7 bases. CDR3 nucleotide sequence: TGTGCCAGTAGTATATTGGTGACAGGGTGGAACATTCAGTACTTC. Translated: CASSILVTGWNIQYF.